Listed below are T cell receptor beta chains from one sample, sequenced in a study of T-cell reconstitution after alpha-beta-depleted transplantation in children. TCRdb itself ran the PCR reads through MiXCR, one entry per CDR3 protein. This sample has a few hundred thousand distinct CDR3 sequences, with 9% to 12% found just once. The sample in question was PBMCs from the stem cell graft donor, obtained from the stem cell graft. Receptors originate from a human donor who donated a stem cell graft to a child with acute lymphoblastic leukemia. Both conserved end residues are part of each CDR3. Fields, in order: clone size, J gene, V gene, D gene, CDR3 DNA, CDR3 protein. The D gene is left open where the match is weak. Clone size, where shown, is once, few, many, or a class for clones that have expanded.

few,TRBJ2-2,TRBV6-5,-,TGTGCCAGCTTTGGGGGCGCTGGCACCGGGGAGCTGTTTTTT,CASFGGAGTGELFF
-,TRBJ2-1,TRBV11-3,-,TGTGCCAGCAGCTCCCGACCCACGGTGGGCATTTTCGAAAGATCCTACAATGAGCAGTTCTTC,CASSSRPTVGIFERSYNEQFF
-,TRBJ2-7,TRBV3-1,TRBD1,TGTGCCAGCAGCCAAGGGGGGACAGGGGCCTACGAGCAGTACTTC,CASSQGGTGAYEQYF
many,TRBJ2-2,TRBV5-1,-,TGCGCCAGCAGCCCAAGAACCACCGGGGAGCTGTTTTTT,CASSPRTTGELFF
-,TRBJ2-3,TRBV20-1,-,TGCAGTGCTAGATTAGCGTCAAGCACAGATACGCAGTATTTT,CSARLASSTDTQYF
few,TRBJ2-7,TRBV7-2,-,TGTGCCAGCAGCTTTTACGGGTACGAGCAGTACTTC,CASSFYGYEQYF
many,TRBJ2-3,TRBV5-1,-,TGCGCCAGCAGCTTGGAATCCGCAGATACGCAGTATTTT,CASSLESADTQYF
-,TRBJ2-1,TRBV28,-,TGTGCCAGCGGGTACCCCGGCTCCTACAATGAGCAGTTCTTC,CASGYPGSYNEQFF
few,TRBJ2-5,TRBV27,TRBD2,TGTGCCAGCAGTTCCACGGGCGGGAGTTTGTTCGCGGAGACCCAGTACTTC,CASSSTGGSLFAETQYF
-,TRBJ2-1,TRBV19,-,TGTGCCAGTAGTTACGATAGGGTGAATGAGCAGTTCTTC,CASSYDRVNEQFF
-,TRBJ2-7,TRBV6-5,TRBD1,TGTGCCAGCACCTGGACAGGCAGCTCCTACGAGCAGTACTTC,CASTWTGSSYEQYF
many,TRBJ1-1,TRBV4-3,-,TGCGCCAGCAGCCAGGTCGAGGGGTCTGAAGCTTTCTTT,CASSQVEGSEAFF
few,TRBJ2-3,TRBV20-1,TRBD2,TGCAGTGCTTCGGGGACTAGCGGGAGGTGGGATACGCAGTATTTT,CSASGTSGRWDTQYF
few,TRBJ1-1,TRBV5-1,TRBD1,TGCGCCAGCAGCTTGGCAACAGGGGGCGGCGCGGAAGCTTTCTTT,CASSLATGGGAEAFF
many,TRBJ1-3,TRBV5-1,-,TGCGCCAGCAGCGTCGGCCCGGGACTCCGGGCGTCTGGAAACACCATATATTTT,CASSVGPGLRASGNTIYF
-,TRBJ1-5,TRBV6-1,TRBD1,TGTGCCAGCAGTCCAGACAGGGGGCGCGGGGGCAATCAGCCCCAGCATTTT,CASSPDRGRGGNQPQHF
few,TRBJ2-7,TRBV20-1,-,TGCAGTGCTAGTGCTCCCCCCTCACGGGGCTCCTACGAGCAGTACTTC,CSASAPPSRGSYEQYF
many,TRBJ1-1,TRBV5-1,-,TGTGCCAGCAGCTTAGCAGGGAACACTGAAGCTTTCTTT,CASSLAGNTEAFF
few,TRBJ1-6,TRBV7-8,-,TGTGCCAGCAGCTTACAGTATTCACCCCTCCACTTT,CASSLQYSPLHF
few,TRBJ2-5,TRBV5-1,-,TGCGCCAGCAGCTTGGCCACACAGCAAGAGACCCAGTACTTC,CASSLATQQETQYF
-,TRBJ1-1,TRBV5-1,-,TGCGCCAGCAGCTTGGAAGGGACTGATGAAGCTTTCTTT,CASSLEGTDEAFF
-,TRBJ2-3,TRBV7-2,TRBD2,TGTGCCAGCAGCCCCCTTAGCGGGAGTTCGGGAGATACGCAGTATTTT,CASSPLSGSSGDTQYF
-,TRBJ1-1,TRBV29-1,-,TGCAGCGTGTCCACAGGGAGGGGGACTGAAGCTTTCTTT,CSVSTGRGTEAFF
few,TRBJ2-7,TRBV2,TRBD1,TGTGCCAGCAGCCGGACAGGGGGCGCAAACTACGAGCAGTACTTC,CASSRTGGANYEQYF
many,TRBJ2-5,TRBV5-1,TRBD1,TGCGCCAGCAGGTCCGGGACAGGGGGGATGGACCAAGAGACCCAGTACTTC,CASRSGTGGMDQETQYF
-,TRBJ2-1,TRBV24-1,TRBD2,TGTGCCACCAGTGGGTCTAGCGGGAGGGGATCGGCGTACAATGAGCAGTTCTTC,CATSGSSGRGSAYNEQFF
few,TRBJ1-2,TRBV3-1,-,TGTGCCAGCAGCCAAGGGTTTGGCGGCTACACCTTC,CASSQGFGGYTF
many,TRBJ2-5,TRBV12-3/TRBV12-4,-,TGTGCCAGCAGTCCGGACGGGGCAGAGACCCAGTACTTC,CASSPDGAETQYF
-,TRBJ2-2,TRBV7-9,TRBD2,TGTGCCAGCAGACCTGGGCCTAGCGGCCCGAACACCGGGGAGCTGTTTTTT,CASRPGPSGPNTGELFF
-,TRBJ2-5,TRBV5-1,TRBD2,TGCGCCAGCAGCCTTCACGGACTAGCGGGAGCTGAGACCCAGTACTTC,CASSLHGLAGAETQYF
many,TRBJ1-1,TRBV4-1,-,TGCGCCAGCAGCCGAGAGGAAGGGTATGAAGCTTTCTTT,CASSREEGYEAFF
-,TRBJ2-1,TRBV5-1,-,TGCGCCAGCAGGGGGGCCCCTAGGGGTTTCGATGAGCAGTTCTTC,CASRGAPRGFDEQFF
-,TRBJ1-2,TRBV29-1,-,TGCAGCGTTCGTTTGGGGCTGGGCGGCTACACCTTC,CSVRLGLGGYTF
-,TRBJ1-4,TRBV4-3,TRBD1,TGCGCCAGCAGCCGCGGAGGGGGCGCAACTAATGAAAAACTGTTTTTT,CASSRGGGATNEKLFF
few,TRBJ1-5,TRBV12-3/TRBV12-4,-,TGTGCCAGCAGTTCTACAGGTTCAGGGCAGCCCCAGCATTTT,CASSSTGSGQPQHF
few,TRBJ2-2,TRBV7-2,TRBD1,TGTGCCAGCAGCTACGGGACAGGGGACACCGGGGAGCTGTTTTTT,CASSYGTGDTGELFF
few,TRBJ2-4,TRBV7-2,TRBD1,TGTGCCAGCAGCTTAATCGAGTGGGACAGTCAGTACTTC,CASSLIEWDSQYF
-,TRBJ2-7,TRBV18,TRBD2,TGTGCCAGCTCACCGGCAGCGGGAGGATACGAGCAGTACTTC,CASSPAAGGYEQYF
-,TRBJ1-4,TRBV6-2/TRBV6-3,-,TGTGCCACCAGTTACTCGAGGGACGGGAAGGAAAAACTGTTTTTT,CATSYSRDGKEKLFF
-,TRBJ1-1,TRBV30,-,TGTGCCTGGGCCTCCGGGGTCCCGAACACTGAAGCTTTCTTT,CAWASGVPNTEAFF
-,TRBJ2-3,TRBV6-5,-,TGTGCCAGCGGGTTCTCGAGGGCGTCTGTTGCGGATACGCAGTATTTT,CASGFSRASVADTQYF
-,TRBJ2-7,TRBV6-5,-,TGTGCCAGCAGTTACTCGTTCCTGGACCCCGGCGAGCAGTACTTC,CASSYSFLDPGEQYF
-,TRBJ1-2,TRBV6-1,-,TGTGCCAGCTCGAGGGCCGGAGAATCCAGGGTCTACACCTTC,CASSRAGESRVYTF
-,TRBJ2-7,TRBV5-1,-,TGCGCCAGCGCACAGGGGGAGGGATTGAGCGAGCAGTACTTC,CASAQGEGLSEQYF
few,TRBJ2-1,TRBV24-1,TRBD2,TGTGCCACCAGCGACCCCGGGACTAGCGCTGGCAATGAGCAGTTCTTC,CATSDPGTSAGNEQFF
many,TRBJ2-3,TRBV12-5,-,TGTGCTAGTGGTTTGGTACGAGGGCAGGGCAGCACAGATACGCAGTATTTT,CASGLVRGQGSTDTQYF
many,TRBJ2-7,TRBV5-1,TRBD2,TGCGCCAGCAGCCCGAAGACGGGGAGGGCTGGAGAGCAGTACTTC,CASSPKTGRAGEQYF
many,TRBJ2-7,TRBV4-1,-,TGCGCCAGCAGCCAAAATAGTGCCGAGCAGTACTTC,CASSQNSAEQYF
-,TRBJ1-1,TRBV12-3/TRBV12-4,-,TGTGACAGCAGTTTACGGGCACGCAATACTGAAGCTTTCTTT,CDSSLRARNTEAFF
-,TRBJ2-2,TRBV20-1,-,TGCAGTGCCAGGGTTTCGAACACCGGGGAGCTGTTTTTT,CSARVSNTGELFF
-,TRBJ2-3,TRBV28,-,TGTGCCAGCAGTTTATTGGGGGATCGCACAGATACGCAGTATTTT,CASSLLGDRTDTQYF
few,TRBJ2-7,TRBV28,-,TGTGCCAGCAGTTCCTTGGTTTTGCGGGGTAGGTCCTACGAGCAGTACTTC,CASSSLVLRGRSYEQYF
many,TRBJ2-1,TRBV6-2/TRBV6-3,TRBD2,TGTGCCAGCAGTTATGAGCGGGAGACCTACAATGAGCAGTTCTTC,CASSYERETYNEQFF
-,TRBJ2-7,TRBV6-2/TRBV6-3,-,TGTGCCAGCAGTTACAGCGCGCAGAGCTCCTACGAGCAGTACTTC,CASSYSAQSSYEQYF
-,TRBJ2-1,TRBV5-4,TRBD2,TGTGCCAGCAGCTACCTATTCCGACTAGCGGAAACTCCCGGCGTTAAGCCATTTCCGTTCTTC,CASSYLFRLAETPGVKPFPFF
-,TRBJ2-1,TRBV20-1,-,TGCAGTGCTAGCACCCCAGGTTCCCCCTACAATGAGCAGTTCTTC,CSASTPGSPYNEQFF
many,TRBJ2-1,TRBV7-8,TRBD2,TGTGCCAGCAGCAGACCCGGGACTAACCGGGGCGGTCATGAGCAGTTCTTC,CASSRPGTNRGGHEQFF
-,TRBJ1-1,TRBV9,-,TGTGCCAGCAGCGTGGGTAACAGCAACACTGAAGCTTTCTTT,CASSVGNSNTEAFF